Listed below are T cell receptor beta chains from one sample, sequenced in a study of STAT3 mutations in large granular lymphocyte leukemia. Generated by immunoSEQ multiplex PCR, the TCRdb table keeps only in-frame clones and is missing some. The sample holds approximately 42,000 clones, roughly 77% seen once. The sample taken for sequencing was PBMCs. The receptors here all came from a human donor with T large granular lymphocyte leukemia. Some clones in this sample may be carry-over from other donors' samples. CDR3s include the opening cysteine and the closing phenylalanine or tryptophan. A D gene is named only where the DNA matches it firmly. Expanded clones are given a class, and other clones once, few, many or no size at all.

J gene	D gene	clone size	V gene	CDR3 protein	CDR3 DNA
TRBJ1-2	TRBD1	.	TRBV5-4	CASRPGVGQGGYTF	TGTGCCAGCAGACCTGGGGTAGGACAGGGTGGCTACACCTTC
TRBJ1-6	TRBD1	.	TRBV4-1	CASSQTQGAINSPLHF	TGCGCCAGCAGCCAAACTCAGGGGGCGATTAATTCACCCCTCCACTTT
TRBJ1-1	.	.	TRBV5-1	CASSLVVGAGGTEAFF	TGCGCCAGCAGCTTGGTCGTTGGGGCCGGTGGCACTGAAGCTTTCTTT
TRBJ2-3	.	.	TRBV5-6	CASSLEAGADTQYF	TGTGCCAGCAGCTTGGAGGCAGGAGCAGATACGCAGTATTTT
TRBJ2-3	TRBD2	.	TRBV7-2	CASSFWTSGGKRTDTQYF	TGTGCCAGCAGCTTTTGGACTAGCGGGGGCAAACGCACAGATACGCAGTATTTT
TRBJ1-4	.	.	TRBV30	CAWARSPGQLFF	TGTGCCTGGGCTCGAAGTCCGGGACAACTGTTTTTT
TRBJ1-2	.	.	TRBV7-9	CASSLQGFDGYTF	TGTGCCAGCAGTCTCCAGGGCTTCGATGGCTACACCTTC
TRBJ1-5	TRBD1	.	TRBV19	CASRAGGGPGQPQHF	TGTGCCAGTAGGGCAGGGGGGGGGCCAGGTCAGCCCCAGCATTTT
TRBJ2-7	.	.	TRBV5-4	CASSLPTGYEQYF	TGTGCCAGCAGCTTGCCTACTGGGTACGAGCAGTACTTC
TRBJ2-1	TRBD2	.	TRBV5-6	CASSLGLAGSYEQFF	TGTGCCAGCAGCTTGGGACTAGCGGGATCGTATGAGCAGTTCTTC
TRBJ1-4	.	.	TRBV5-4	CASSRPGTNEKLFF	TGTGCCAGCAGCCGACCAGGGACTAATGAAAAACTGTTTTTT
TRBJ1-1	.	.	TRBV7-9	CASSLVLEAFF	TGTGCCAGCAGCTTGGTTCTTGAAGCTTTCTTT
TRBJ2-1	.	.	TRBV5-1	CASSLGRGFDNEQFF	TGCGCCAGCAGCTTAGGCAGGGGATTTGACAATGAGCAGTTCTTC
TRBJ1-1	TRBD1	few	TRBV2	CASTIGQGKAFF	TGTGCCAGCACCATAGGACAGGGCAAAGCTTTCTTT
TRBJ1-5	TRBD1	.	TRBV27	CASSTRQGAINFGQPQHF	TGTGCCAGCAGTACTCGACAGGGGGCGATTAATTTCGGACAGCCCCAGCATTTT
TRBJ1-4	.	once	TRBV7-8	CASSLRRDPYLEKLFF	TGTGCCAGCAGCTTAAGACGGGACCCCTACTTGGAAAAACTGTTTTTT
TRBJ1-1	.	.	TRBV7-2	CASSFVVTEAFF	TGTGCCAGCAGCTTCGTGGTCACTGAAGCTTTCTTT
TRBJ1-4	.	.	TRBV6-1	CASRDTFNWEKLFF	TGTGCCAGCAGGGATACCTTTAACTGGGAAAAACTGTTTTTT
TRBJ2-5	.	.	TRBV19	CASSINREETQYF	TGTGCCAGTAGTATAAACAGGGAAGAGACCCAGTACTTC
TRBJ1-2	.	.	TRBV4-2	CASSQRPSAGAGYTF	TGTGCCAGCAGCCAGAGGCCCTCGGCGGGTGCAGGCTACACCTTC
TRBJ1-2	.	few	TRBV6-5	CASSSDSHYGYTF	TGTGCCAGCAGCTCCGATAGCCACTATGGCTACACCTTC
TRBJ1-6	.	.	TRBV19	CASSISPPGSPLHF	TGTGCCAGTAGTATATCCCCGCCCGGATCACCCCTCCACTTT
TRBJ2-5	TRBD1	.	TRBV27	CASSLFRGRGETQYF	TGTGCCAGCAGTTTATTCAGGGGGCGCGGGGAGACCCAGTACTTC
TRBJ2-7	TRBD1	.	TRBV28	CASSLTGTGSYEQYF	TGTGCCAGCAGTTTAACAGGGACAGGCTCCTACGAGCAGTACTTC
TRBJ2-3	TRBD2	once	TRBV18	CASSQRTSGGTTDTQYF	TGTGCCAGCTCACAACGGACTAGCGGAGGTACCACAGATACGCAGTATTTT
TRBJ1-6	TRBD1	.	TRBV7-9	CASSQDRVNSPLHF	TGTGCCAGCAGCCAGGACAGGGTCAATTCACCCCTCCACTTT
TRBJ1-2	.	few	TRBV5-1	CASSLDKYGYTF	TGCGCCAGCAGCTTGGACAAATATGGCTACACCTTC
TRBJ1-1	.	.	TRBV5-1	CASSYRKDEAFF	TGCGCCAGCAGCTACCGCAAAGATGAAGCTTTCTTT
TRBJ2-7	TRBD1	.	TRBV4-3	CASSHTTGPVYEQYF	TGCGCCAGCAGCCACACGACAGGGCCAGTTTACGAGCAGTACTTC
TRBJ1-5	.	.	TRBV18	CASSPTDGVQPQHF	TGTGCCAGCTCACCAACCGATGGGGTCCAGCCCCAGCATTTT
TRBJ2-7	.	.	TRBV7-6	CASSLIESYEQYF	TGTGCCAGCAGCTTAATAGAGTCCTACGAGCAGTACTTC
TRBJ2-1	.	.	TRBV6-5	CASSPTGGPYNEQFF	TGTGCCAGCAGTCCAACGGGGGGCCCCTACAATGAGCAGTTCTTC
TRBJ1-4	TRBD1	.	TRBV7-9	CASSFVPGQGDEKLFF	TGTGCCAGCAGCTTCGTACCGGGACAGGGGGACGAAAAACTGTTTTTT
TRBJ1-4	.	.	TRBV5-1	CASSLGPGEKLFF	TGCGCCAGCAGCCTGGGGCCCGGTGAAAAACTGTTTTTT
TRBJ1-5	.	.	TRBV27	CASSSGVSNQPQHF	TGTGCCAGCAGTTCCGGGGTGAGCAATCAGCCCCAGCATTTT
TRBJ2-3	.	.	TRBV27	CASSPRQGLSTDTQYF	TGTGCCAGCAGTCCACGGCAGGGGTTAAGTACAGATACGCAGTATTTT
TRBJ2-4	.	.	TRBV27	CASSFTAAHGVKNIQYF	TGTGCCAGCAGTTTTACGGCAGCCCATGGGGTCAAAAACATTCAGTACTTC
TRBJ2-3	.	.	TRBV15	CATSRDVGADTQYF	TGTGCCACCAGCAGAGATGTGGGTGCAGATACGCAGTATTTT
TRBJ1-3	.	.	TRBV10-3	CAIKDSGSGNTIYF	TGTGCCATCAAGGACTCTGGCTCTGGAAACACCATATATTTT
TRBJ2-7	.	.	TRBV6-5	CASSSEYYEQYF	TGTGCCAGCAGTTCCGAGTATTACGAGCAGTACTTC
TRBJ1-1	.	.	TRBV27	CASCTGNTEAFF	TGTGCCAGCTGCACAGGGAACACTGAAGCTTTCTTT
TRBJ2-3	TRBD1	.	TRBV18	CASSQRQGSTDTQYF	TGTGCCAGCTCTCAGAGACAGGGGAGCACAGATACGCAGTATTTT
TRBJ1-3	.	.	TRBV7-9	CASSLHGGAGNTIYF	TGTGCCAGCAGCTTACACGGCGGGGCTGGAAACACCATATATTTT
TRBJ1-5	.	few	TRBV19	CASSPDRAGQPQHF	TGTGCCAGTAGTCCGGACAGAGCTGGTCAGCCCCAGCATTTT
TRBJ2-3	.	few	TRBV4-2	CASSRTRATQYF	TGTGCCAGCAGCCGGACTCGGGCTACGCAGTATTTT
TRBJ2-7	.	.	TRBV6-1	CASSLTRNFGEQYF	TGTGCCAGCAGTTTGACTCGGAATTTTGGGGAGCAGTACTTC
TRBJ1-1	TRBD1	.	TRBV9	CASSTRQGIGTEAFF	TGTGCCAGCAGCACCCGACAGGGAATTGGCACTGAAGCTTTCTTT
TRBJ2-7	.	few	TRBV19	CASSGGGTSYEQYF	TGTGCCAGTAGTGGCGGGGGCACCTCCTACGAGCAGTACTTC
TRBJ2-1	.	.	TRBV12-5	CASGSHRYEQFF	TGTGCTAGTGGTTCACACAGGTATGAGCAGTTCTTC
TRBJ1-5	.	once	TRBV6-5	CASGRAPRQPQHF	TGTGCCAGCGGCAGGGCCCCCAGGCAGCCCCAGCATTTT
TRBJ1-6	.	.	TRBV27	CASGSDSLGSPLHF	TGTGCCAGCGGATCGGACAGTCTCGGTTCACCCCTCCACTTT
TRBJ2-1	TRBD1	.	TRBV9	CASSVGQGTYNEQFF	TGTGCCAGCAGCGTAGGACAGGGGACATACAATGAGCAGTTCTTC
TRBJ2-3	.	.	TRBV5-1	CASSLAWSDTQYF	TGCGCCAGCAGCTTGGCTTGGTCAGATACGCAGTATTTT